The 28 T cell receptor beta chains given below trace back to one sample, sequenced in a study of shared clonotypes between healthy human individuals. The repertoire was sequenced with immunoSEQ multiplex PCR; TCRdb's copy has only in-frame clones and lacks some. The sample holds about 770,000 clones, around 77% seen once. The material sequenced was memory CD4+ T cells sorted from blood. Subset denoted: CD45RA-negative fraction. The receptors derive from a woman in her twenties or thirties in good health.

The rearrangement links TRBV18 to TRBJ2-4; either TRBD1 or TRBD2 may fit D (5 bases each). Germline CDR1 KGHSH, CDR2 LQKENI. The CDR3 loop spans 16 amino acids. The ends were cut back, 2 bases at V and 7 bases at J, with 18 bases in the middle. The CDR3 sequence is CASSPRGDPQKNIQYF. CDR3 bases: TGTGCCAGCTCACCAAGAGGGGACCCCCAAAAGAACATTCAGTACTTC.

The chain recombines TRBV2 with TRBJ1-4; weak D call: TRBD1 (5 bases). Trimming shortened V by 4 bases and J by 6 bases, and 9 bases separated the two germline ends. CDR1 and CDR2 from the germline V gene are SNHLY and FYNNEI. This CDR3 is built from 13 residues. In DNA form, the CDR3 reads TGTGCCAGCAGTGGCCGAGGGGATGAAAAACTGTTTTTT. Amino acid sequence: CASSGRGDEKLFF.

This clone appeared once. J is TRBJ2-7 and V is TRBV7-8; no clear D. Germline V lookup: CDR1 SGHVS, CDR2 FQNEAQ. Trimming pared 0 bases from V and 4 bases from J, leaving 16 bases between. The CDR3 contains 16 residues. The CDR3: CASSLARGLQLYEQYF. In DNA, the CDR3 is TGTGCCAGCAGCTTAGCCCGAGGTCTCCAGCTATACGAGCAGTACTTC.

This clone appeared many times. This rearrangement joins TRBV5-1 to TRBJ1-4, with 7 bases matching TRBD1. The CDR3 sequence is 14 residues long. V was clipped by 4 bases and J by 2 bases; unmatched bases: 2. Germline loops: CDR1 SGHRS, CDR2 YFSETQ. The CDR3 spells CASSRDSTNEKLFF. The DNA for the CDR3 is TGCGCCAGCAGCCGGGACAGCACTAATGAAAAACTGTTTTTT.

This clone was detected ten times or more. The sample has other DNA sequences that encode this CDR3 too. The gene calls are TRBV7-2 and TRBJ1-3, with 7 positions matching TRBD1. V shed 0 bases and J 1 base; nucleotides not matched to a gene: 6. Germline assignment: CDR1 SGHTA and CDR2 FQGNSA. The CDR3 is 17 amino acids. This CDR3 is CASSLAPAGGSGNTIYF. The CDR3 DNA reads TGTGCCAGCAGCTTAGCCCCGGCAGGGGGTTCTGGAAACACCATATATTTT. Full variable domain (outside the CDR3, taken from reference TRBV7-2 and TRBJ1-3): GAGVSQSPSNKVTEKGKDVELRCDPISGHTALYWYRQSLGQGLEFLIYFQGNSAPDKSGLPSDRFSAERTGGSVSTLTIQRTQQEDSAVYLCASSLAPAGGSGNTIYFGEGSWLTVV.

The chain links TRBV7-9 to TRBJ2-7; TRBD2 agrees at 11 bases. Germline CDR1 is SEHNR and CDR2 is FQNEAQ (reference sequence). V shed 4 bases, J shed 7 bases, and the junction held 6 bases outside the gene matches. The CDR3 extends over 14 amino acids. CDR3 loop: CASSSGLAAGEQYF. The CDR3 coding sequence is TGTGCCAGCAGCTCGGGACTAGCGGCGGGGGAGCAGTACTTC.

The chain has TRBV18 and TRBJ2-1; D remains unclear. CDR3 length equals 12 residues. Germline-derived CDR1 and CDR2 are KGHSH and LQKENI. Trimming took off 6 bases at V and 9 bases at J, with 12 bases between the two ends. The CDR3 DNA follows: TGTGCCAGCTCCCCCGACATACCTGAGCAGTTCTTC. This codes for CASSPDIPEQFF.

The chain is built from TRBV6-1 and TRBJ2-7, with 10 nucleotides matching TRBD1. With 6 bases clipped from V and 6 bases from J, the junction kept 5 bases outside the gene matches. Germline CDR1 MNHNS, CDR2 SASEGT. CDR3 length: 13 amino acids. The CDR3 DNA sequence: TGTGCCAGCAGCCGGGACAGGGGTTCCGAGCAGTACTTC. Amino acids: CASSRDRGSEQYF.

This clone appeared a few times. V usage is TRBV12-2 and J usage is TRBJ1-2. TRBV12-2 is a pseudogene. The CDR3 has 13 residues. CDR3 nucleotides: TGTGCAAGTCGCGCGGACCGGGTCAGGGGCTACACCTTC. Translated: CASRADRVRGYTF.

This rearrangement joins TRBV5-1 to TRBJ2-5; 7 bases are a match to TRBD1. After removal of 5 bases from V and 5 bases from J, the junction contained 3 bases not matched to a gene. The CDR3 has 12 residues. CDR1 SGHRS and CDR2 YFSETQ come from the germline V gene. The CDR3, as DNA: TGCGCCAGCAGGGGGACAGCGGAGACCCAGTACTTC. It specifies CASRGTAETQYF.

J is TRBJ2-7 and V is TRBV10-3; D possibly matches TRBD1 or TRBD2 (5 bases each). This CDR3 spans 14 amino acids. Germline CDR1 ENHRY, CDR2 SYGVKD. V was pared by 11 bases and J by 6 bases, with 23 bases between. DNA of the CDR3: TGTGCCGCAAGAGCTTCGGGACGAAAGGGCGAGCAGTACTTC. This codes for CAARASGRKGEQYF.

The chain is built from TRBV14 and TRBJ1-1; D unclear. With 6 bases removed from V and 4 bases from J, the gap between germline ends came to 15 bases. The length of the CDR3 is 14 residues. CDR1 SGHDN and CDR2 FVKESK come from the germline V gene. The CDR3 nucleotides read TGTGCCAGCAGTCGACAACGGTGGAGCACTGAAGCTTTCTTT. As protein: CASSRQRWSTEAFF.

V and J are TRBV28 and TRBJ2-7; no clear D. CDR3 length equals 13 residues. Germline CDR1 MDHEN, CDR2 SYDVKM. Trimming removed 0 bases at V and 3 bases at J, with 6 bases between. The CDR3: CASSLWDFYEQYF. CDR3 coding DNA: TGTGCCAGCAGTTTATGGGATTTCTACGAGCAGTACTTC. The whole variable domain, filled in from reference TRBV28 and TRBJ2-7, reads DVKVTQSSRYLVKRTGEKVFLECVQDMDHENMFWYRQDPGLGLRLIYFSYDVKMKEKGDIPEGYSVSREKKERFSLILESASTNQTSMYLCASSLWDFYEQYFGPGTRLTVT.

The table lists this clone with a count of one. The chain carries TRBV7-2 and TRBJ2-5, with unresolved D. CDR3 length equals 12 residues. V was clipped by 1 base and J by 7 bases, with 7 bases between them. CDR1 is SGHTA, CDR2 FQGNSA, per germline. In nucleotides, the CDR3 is TGTGCCAGCAGCTTAGAACGGCGGACCCAGTACTTC. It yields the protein CASSLERRTQYF.

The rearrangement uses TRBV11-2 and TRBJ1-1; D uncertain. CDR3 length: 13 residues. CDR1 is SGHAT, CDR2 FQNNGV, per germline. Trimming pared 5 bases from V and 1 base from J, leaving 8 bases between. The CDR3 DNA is TGTGCCAGCAGCACCAGACAGAACACTGAAGCTTTCTTT. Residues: CASSTRQNTEAFF.

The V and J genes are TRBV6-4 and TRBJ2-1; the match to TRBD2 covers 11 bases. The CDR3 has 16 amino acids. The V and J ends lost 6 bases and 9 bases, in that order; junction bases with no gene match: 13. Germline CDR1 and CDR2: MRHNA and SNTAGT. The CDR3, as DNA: TGTGCCAGCAGCTTGTCCGGGACTAGCGGCTCCTTTGAGCAGTTCTTC. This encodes CASSLSGTSGSFEQFF.

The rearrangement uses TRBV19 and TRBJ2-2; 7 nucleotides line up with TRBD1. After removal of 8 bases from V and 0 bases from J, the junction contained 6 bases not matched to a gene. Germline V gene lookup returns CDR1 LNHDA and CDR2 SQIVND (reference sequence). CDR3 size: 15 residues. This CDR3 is CASSGTAANTGELFF. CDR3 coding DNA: TGTGCCAGTTCGGGGACAGCCGCGAACACCGGGGAGCTGTTTTTT.

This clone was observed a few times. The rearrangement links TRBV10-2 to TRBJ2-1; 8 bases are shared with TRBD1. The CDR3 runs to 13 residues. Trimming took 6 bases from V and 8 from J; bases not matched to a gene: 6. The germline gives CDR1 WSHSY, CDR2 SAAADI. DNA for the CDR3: TGCGCCAGCAGGCCCCTGACAGGGGATGAGCAGTTCTTC. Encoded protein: CASRPLTGDEQFF.

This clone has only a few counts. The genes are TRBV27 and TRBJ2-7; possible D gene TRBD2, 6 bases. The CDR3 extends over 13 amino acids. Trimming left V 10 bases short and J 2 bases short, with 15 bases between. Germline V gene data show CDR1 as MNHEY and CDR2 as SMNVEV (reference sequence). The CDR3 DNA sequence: TGTGCCACCAGGGACTTTTCAGCCTACGAGCAGTACTTC. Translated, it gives CATRDFSAYEQYF.

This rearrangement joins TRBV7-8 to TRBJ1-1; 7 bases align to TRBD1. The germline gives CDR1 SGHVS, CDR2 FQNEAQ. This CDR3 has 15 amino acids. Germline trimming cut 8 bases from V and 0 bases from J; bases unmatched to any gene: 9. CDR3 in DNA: TGTGCCAGCGCGTACAGGGGCCGGCTGAACACTGAAGCTTTCTTT. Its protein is CASAYRGRLNTEAFF.

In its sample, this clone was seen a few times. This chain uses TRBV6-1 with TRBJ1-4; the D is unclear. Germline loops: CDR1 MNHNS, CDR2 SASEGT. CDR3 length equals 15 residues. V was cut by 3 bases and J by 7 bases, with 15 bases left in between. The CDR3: CASSERAEPPEKLFF. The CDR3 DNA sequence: TGTGCCAGCAGTGAGCGGGCGGAGCCCCCTGAAAAACTGTTTTTT.

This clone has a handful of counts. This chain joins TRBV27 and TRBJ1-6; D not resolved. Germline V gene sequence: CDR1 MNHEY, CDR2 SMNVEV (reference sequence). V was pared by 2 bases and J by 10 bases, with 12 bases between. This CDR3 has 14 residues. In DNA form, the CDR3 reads TGTGCCAGCAGTTTAGAGCCCATTCAATCACCCCTCCACTTT. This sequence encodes CASSLEPIQSPLHF.

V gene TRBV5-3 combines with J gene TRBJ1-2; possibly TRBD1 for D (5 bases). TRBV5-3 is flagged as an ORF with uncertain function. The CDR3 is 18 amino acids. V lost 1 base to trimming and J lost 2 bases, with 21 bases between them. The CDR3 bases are TGTGCCAGAAGCTTGTACTGGGGGAGGCCCACTTCCAACTATGGCTACACCTTC. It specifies CARSLYWGRPTSNYGYTF.

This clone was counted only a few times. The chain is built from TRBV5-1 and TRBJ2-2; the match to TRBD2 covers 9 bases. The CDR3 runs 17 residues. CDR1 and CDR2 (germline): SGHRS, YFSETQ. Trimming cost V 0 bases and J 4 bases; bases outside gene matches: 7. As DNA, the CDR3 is TGCGCCAGCAGCTTGGGGGTAGCGGGAGCCGGCACCGGGGAGCTGTTTTTT. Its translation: CASSLGVAGAGTGELFF.

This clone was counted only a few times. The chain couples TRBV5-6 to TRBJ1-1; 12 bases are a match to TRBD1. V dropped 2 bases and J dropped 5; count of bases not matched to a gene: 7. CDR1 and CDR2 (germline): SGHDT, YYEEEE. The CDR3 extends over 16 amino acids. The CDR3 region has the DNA TGTGCCAGCAGCTTAGGGACAGGGGGCGCGTGGACTGAAGCTTTCTTT. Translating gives CASSLGTGGAWTEAFF.

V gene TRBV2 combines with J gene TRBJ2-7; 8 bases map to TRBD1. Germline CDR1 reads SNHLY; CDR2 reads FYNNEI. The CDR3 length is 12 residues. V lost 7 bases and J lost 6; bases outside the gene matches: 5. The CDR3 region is CASTGQGGEQYF. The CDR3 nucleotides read TGTGCCAGCACAGGACAGGGTGGCGAGCAGTACTTC.

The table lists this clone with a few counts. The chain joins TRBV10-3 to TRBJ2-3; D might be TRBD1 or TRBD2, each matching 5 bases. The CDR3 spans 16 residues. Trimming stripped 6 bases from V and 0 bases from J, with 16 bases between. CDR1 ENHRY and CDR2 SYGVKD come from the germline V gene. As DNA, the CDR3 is TGTGCCATCAGCCCCGACGGGACGGCTAGCACAGATACGCAGTATTTT. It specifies CAISPDGTASTDTQYF.

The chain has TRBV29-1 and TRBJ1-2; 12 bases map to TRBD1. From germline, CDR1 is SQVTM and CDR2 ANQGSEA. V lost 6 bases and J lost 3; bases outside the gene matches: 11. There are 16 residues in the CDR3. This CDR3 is CSVAGTGGASDYGYTF. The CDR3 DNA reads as TGCAGCGTGGCAGGGACAGGGGGCGCGTCGGACTATGGCTACACCTTC.